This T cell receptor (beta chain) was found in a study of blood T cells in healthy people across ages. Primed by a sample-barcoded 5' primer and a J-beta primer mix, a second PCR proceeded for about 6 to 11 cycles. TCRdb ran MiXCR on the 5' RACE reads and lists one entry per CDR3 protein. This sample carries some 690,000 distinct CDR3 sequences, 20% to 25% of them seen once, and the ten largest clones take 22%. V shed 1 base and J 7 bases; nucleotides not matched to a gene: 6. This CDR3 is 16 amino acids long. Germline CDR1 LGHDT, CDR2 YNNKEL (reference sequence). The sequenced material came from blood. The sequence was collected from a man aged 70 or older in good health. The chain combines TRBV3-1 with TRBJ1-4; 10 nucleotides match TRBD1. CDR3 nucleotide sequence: TGTGCCAGCAGCCAAGGTGGGACAGGGGACCGTGAAAAACTGTTTTTT. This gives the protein CASSQGGTGDREKLFF. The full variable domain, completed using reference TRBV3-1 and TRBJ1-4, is DTAVSQTPKYLVTQMGNDKSIKCEQNLGHDTMYWYKQDSKKFLKIMFSYNNKELIINETVPNRFSPKSPDKAHLNLHINSLELGDSAVYFCASSQGGTGDREKLFFGSGTQLSVL.